The next 25 T cell receptor beta chains were all read from a single sample in a study of T cell responses to AZD1222 COVID-19 vaccine. Repertoires were generated with immunoSEQ multiplex PCR, while TCRdb's copy carries only in-frame clones and drops some. The sample shows 100,000 or so clones, roughly 82% of them seen only once. Sample: peripheral blood, taken on day 0 of AZD1222 vaccination. These receptors all come from an adult in good health.

This clone occurred a few times. This rearrangement joins TRBV7-9 to TRBJ1-1, with unresolved D. V was shortened by 2 bases and J by 4 bases, with 14 bases between the two germline ends. Germline-derived CDR1 and CDR2 are SEHNR and FQNEAQ (reference sequence). This CDR3 has 15 amino acids. CDR3: CASSLLWEFSTEAFF. The CDR3 region has the DNA TGTGCCAGCAGCTTATTATGGGAGTTTAGCACTGAAGCTTTCTTT.

This clone was recorded a few times. The V gene is TRBV19, the J gene TRBJ1-1; D is unresolved. V lost 4 bases and J lost 1, with 10 bases in between. The CDR3 has 14 residues. The V gene's germline CDR1 is LNHDA and CDR2 SQIVND (reference sequence). The CDR3 coding sequence is TGTGCCAGTAGTACGACGACTGAGAACACTGAAGCTTTCTTT. Translated: CASSTTTENTEAFF.

This chain connects TRBV18 to TRBJ1-1; possibly TRBD1 for D (6 bases). CDR1 is KGHSH, CDR2 LQKENI, per germline. This CDR3 is 12 amino acids long. The ends were cut back, 5 bases at V and 8 bases at J, with 12 bases in the middle. In DNA, the CDR3 is TGTGCCAGCTCAAGTCGGGGGCCCGAAGCTTTCTTT. As protein: CASSSRGPEAFF.

The genes are TRBV7-2 and TRBJ2-3; D perhaps matches TRBD2 (6 bases). Germline V gene sequence: CDR1 SGHTA, CDR2 FQGNSA. This CDR3 has 14 amino acids. Trimming cost V 5 bases and J 1 base, with 10 bases left between them. The CDR3 nucleotides are TGTGCCAGCAGCGTTACGGGGGGCACAGATACGCAGTATTTT. Translated, it gives CASSVTGGTDTQYF.

The chain joins TRBV7-2 to TRBJ2-3; no definite D call. Trimming took 1 base from V and 0 from J, leaving 8 bases between them. The CDR3 is 15 residues long. CDR1 SGHTA and CDR2 FQGNSA come from the germline V gene. CDR3 bases: TGTGCCAGCAGCTTAGAAAGGCAAAGCACAGATACGCAGTATTTT. It encodes CASSLERQSTDTQYF.

This chain joins TRBV27 and TRBJ2-5; 7 bases agree with TRBD1. J gave up 6 bases and V 4 bases, and 8 bases lay outside the gene matches. This CDR3 is built from 14 residues. CDR1 and CDR2 (germline): MNHEY, SMNVEV (reference sequence). The CDR3 DNA sequence: TGTGCCAGCAGTTATCGACAGGGTTTAAAGACCCAGTACTTC. As protein: CASSYRQGLKTQYF.

CDR3 DNA: TGTGCCAGCAGCGTCACAGGGTACCCCTCTGGGGCCAACGTCCTGACTTTC. Its protein product is CASSVTGYPSGANVLTF. The V call is TRBV9, the J call TRBJ2-6; D perhaps matches TRBD1 (6 bases). Deletions cut 2 bases from V and 0 bases from J, with 12 bases between. Looked up from germline, CDR1 is SGDLS and CDR2 is YYNGEE. The length of the CDR3 is 17 residues.

The rearrangement joins TRBV5-1 to TRBJ1-2, with D perhaps TRBD1 (6 bases). This CDR3 contains 14 residues. Germline V CDR1 and CDR2: SGHRS, YFSETQ. V lost 3 bases to trimming and J lost 7 bases, with 16 bases between them. CDR3 residues: CASSSGHTLGGYTF. CDR3 sequence (DNA): TGCGCCAGCAGCTCGGGACATACCCTTGGTGGCTACACCTTC.

The V gene is TRBV19, the J gene TRBJ2-1; 10 bases are shared with TRBD2. Germline values: CDR1 LNHDA, CDR2 SQIVND (reference sequence). The CDR3 sequence is 16 residues long. Trimming at V came to 3 bases and at J to 1 base, leaving 3 bases not matched to a gene. CDR3 protein: CASSMGGLASYNEQFF. The DNA for the CDR3 is TGTGCCAGTAGTATGGGGGGACTAGCGTCCTACAATGAGCAGTTCTTC.

This clone was observed a handful of times. The V gene is TRBV6-5, the J gene TRBJ1-2, with 7 bases identical to TRBD1. The CDR3 loop spans 13 amino acids. Germline lookup yields CDR1 MNHEY and CDR2 SVGAGI. V was pared by 4 bases and J by 8 bases, with 7 bases of the junction left unmatched. The CDR3 sequence: CASSSTGVEGYTF. In DNA, the CDR3 is TGTGCCAGCAGTTCCACAGGGGTGGAGGGCTACACCTTC.

The V gene is TRBV5-1, the J gene TRBJ2-7; 9 bases are shared with TRBD1. Germline assignment: CDR1 SGHRS and CDR2 YFSETQ. Germline trimming cut 3 bases from V and 3 bases from J; bases unmatched to any gene: 4. CDR3 length: 14 residues. The CDR3 spells CASSWTGVDYEQYF. In DNA, the CDR3 is TGCGCCAGCAGCTGGACAGGGGTAGACTACGAGCAGTACTTC.

The chain combines TRBV5-1 with TRBJ1-1; D uncertain. CDR1 is SGHRS and CDR2 is YFSETQ in the germline V gene. The CDR3 consists of 14 residues. Deletions cut 3 bases from V and 3 bases from J, with 12 bases between. As DNA, the CDR3 is TGCGCCAGCAGCTGGGTCGGCCCGGACACTGAAGCTTTCTTT. Its translation: CASSWVGPDTEAFF.

The rearrangement links TRBV29-1 to TRBJ2-2, with a tentative D call TRBD1 (6 bases). This CDR3 spans 14 amino acids. The germline gives CDR1 SQVTM, CDR2 ANQGSEA. Trimming took off 5 bases at V and 0 bases at J, with 10 bases between the two ends. CDR3 sequence reads: CSVTGSSNTGELFF. In DNA, the CDR3 is TGCAGCGTTACAGGGTCGTCGAACACCGGGGAGCTGTTTTTT.

The chain uses TRBV2 and TRBJ1-2; TRBD1 matches at 9 bases. J was trimmed by 5 bases and V by 5 bases; bases with no gene match: 12. CDR1 SNHLY and CDR2 FYNNEI come from the germline V gene. CDR3 length: 16 amino acids. The CDR3 DNA reads as TGTGCCAGCAGTCCTTACATTACGGGACAGGGATATGGCTACACCTTC. It yields the protein CASSPYITGQGYGYTF.

This chain uses TRBV6-5 with TRBJ1-2; no definite D call. CDR3 length: 14 residues. Germline lookup yields CDR1 MNHEY and CDR2 SVGAGI. V lost 5 bases and J 0 bases, leaving 10 bases between the germline ends. The CDR3 nucleotides are TGTGCCAGCAGTCGGACTCAGGCTAACTATGGCTACACCTTC. Protein sequence: CASSRTQANYGYTF.

This chain joins TRBV19 and TRBJ1-2; 12 bases align to TRBD1. V lost 3 bases to trimming and J lost 3 bases; unmatched junction nucleotides: 2. Germline CDR1 and CDR2: LNHDA and SQIVND (reference sequence). The CDR3 loop spans 15 amino acids. CDR3 sequence: CASSIRDRGHYGYTF. For the CDR3, the DNA is TGTGCCAGTAGTATCCGGGACAGGGGGCACTATGGCTACACCTTC.

The chain uses TRBV5-1 and TRBJ1-6; weak D call: TRBD1 (6 bases). CDR1 is SGHRS and CDR2 is YFSETQ in the germline V gene. CDR3 length: 16 residues. Trimming cost V 0 bases and J 9 bases, with 16 bases left between them. Written as DNA, the CDR3 is TGCGCCAGCAGCTTGGAGTGGGGGGCCCAGGGTTCACCCCTCCACTTT. Its protein product is CASSLEWGAQGSPLHF.

The chain employs TRBV28 and TRBJ2-7; possibly TRBD1 for D (5 bases). V was trimmed by 3 bases and J by 0 bases, leaving 6 bases between them. The CDR3 runs to 13 residues. CDR1 MDHEN and CDR2 SYDVKM come from the germline V gene. CDR3 amino acids: CASSLGHSYEQYF. CDR3 DNA sequence: TGTGCCAGCAGTTTGGGGCACTCCTACGAGCAGTACTTC. Variable domain in full (rest from reference TRBV28 and TRBJ2-7): DVKVTQSSRYLVKRTGEKVFLECVQDMDHENMFWYRQDPGLGLRLIYFSYDVKMKEKGDIPEGYSVSREKKERFSLILESASTNQTSMYLCASSLGHSYEQYFGPGTRLTVT.

V gene TRBV7-3 combines with J gene TRBJ2-7; 9 nucleotides line up with TRBD2. After removal of 5 bases from V and 4 bases from J, the junction contained 9 bases not matched to a gene. The CDR3 is 15 amino acids. Germline values: CDR1 SGHTA, CDR2 FQGTGA. CDR3 sequence (DNA): TGTGCCAGCAGCCAAGGTAGCGGGGGCCTATACGAGCAGTACTTC. Its translation: CASSQGSGGLYEQYF.

This clone has just one count. The rearrangement links TRBV4-3 to TRBJ2-1, with 12 bases matching TRBD2. The CDR3 is made up of 15 amino acids. Trimming at V came to 0 bases and at J to 10 bases, leaving 4 bases not matched to a gene. Per germline, CDR1 LGHNA and CDR2 YSLEER. The CDR3 bases are TGCGCCAGCAGCCAAGAATCTCTAGCGGGGGGGGAGCAGTTCTTC. This sequence encodes CASSQESLAGGEQFF.

V usage is TRBV19 and J usage is TRBJ2-7, with D uncertain. V lost 8 bases to trimming and J lost 5 bases, with 19 bases between them. The CDR3 is 14 amino acids. Looked up from germline, CDR1 is LNHDA and CDR2 is SQIVND (reference sequence). The CDR3 loop is CASASLSDVDEQYF. As DNA, the CDR3 is TGTGCCAGTGCCTCGTTGTCGGATGTGGACGAGCAGTACTTC.

This chain uses TRBV11-2 with TRBJ1-1, with D unresolved. CDR1 is SGHAT and CDR2 is FQNNGV in the germline V gene. The CDR3 runs 14 residues. Trimming stripped 7 bases from V and 1 base from J, with 13 bases between. Here the CDR3 DNA reads TGTGCCAGCAACCACGTGGGGAGGAACACTGAAGCTTTCTTT. As protein: CASNHVGRNTEAFF.

V gene TRBV5-4 combines with J gene TRBJ1-6; TRBD1 matches 7 bases. V was clipped by 4 bases and J by 0 bases; unmatched bases: 7. CDR1 is SGHNT and CDR2 is YYREEE in the germline V gene (reference sequence). This CDR3 comprises 17 residues. The CDR3 reads CASSKGTDSSYNSPLHF. CDR3 bases: TGTGCCAGCAGCAAGGGGACAGACTCCTCCTATAATTCACCCCTCCACTTT.

CDR3 nucleotide sequence: TGTGCCAGCGCCCGGCGAACCTGCGAGCAGTACTTC. Protein: CASARRTCEQYF. This chain links TRBV11-1 with TRBJ2-7; D call uncertain. Deletions cut 8 bases from V and 6 bases from J, with 14 bases between. This CDR3 has 12 amino acids. The germline V gene has CDR1 SGHAT and CDR2 FQDESV (reference sequence).

The chain couples TRBV5-1 to TRBJ1-2; D is perhaps TRBD1 (6 bases). Germline V gene data show CDR1 as SGHRS and CDR2 as YFSETQ. Trimming pared 0 bases from V and 5 bases from J, leaving 20 bases between. This CDR3 spans 17 amino acids. The DNA of the CDR3 is TGCGCCAGCAGCTTGGACGGGACACCCTTATCTTCGTATGGCTACACCTTC. Translated, it gives CASSLDGTPLSSYGYTF.